The 11 T cell receptor beta chains in this list originate from one sample, sequenced in a study of blood T cell repertoires in COVID-19. This table comes from immunoSEQ multiplex PCR, and its TCRdb copy is limited to in-frame clones, with some not included. The sample records around 190,000 clones, roughly 83% being singletons. Sequencing input: peripheral blood. The source is a woman aged 40 to 55 with COVID-19, enrolled during active disease.

This clone came up once. The rearrangement uses TRBV3-1 (or the pseudogene TRBV3-2) and TRBJ2-5; 7 nucleotides line up with TRBD2. CDR1 and CDR2 (germline): LGHDT, YNNKEL (reference sequence). V shed 4 bases and J 0 bases; nucleotides not matched to a gene: 11. The CDR3 has 17 residues. The CDR3 here is CASSLSPSGGYQETQYF. In DNA form, the CDR3 reads TGTGCCAGCAGCCTAAGCCCTAGCGGTGGCTACCAAGAGACCCAGTACTTC.

This clone was counted a few times. The CDR3 protein is CASSFGHIEKLFF. DNA for the CDR3: TGCGCCAGCAGCTTTGGACACATTGAAAAACTGTTTTTT. The chain joins TRBV5-1 to TRBJ1-4; the D gene is possibly TRBD1 (5 bases). The CDR3 runs 13 residues. V was shortened by 2 bases and J by 7 bases, with 9 bases between the two germline ends. Germline V gene data show CDR1 as SGHRS and CDR2 as YFSETQ.

This clone has just a few counts. The chain employs TRBV7-8 and TRBJ1-2; TRBD1 aligns across 7 bases. CDR1 and CDR2 (germline): SGHVS, FQNEAQ. J lost 5 bases, V lost 6 bases, and 12 bases had no gene match. The CDR3 length is 15 residues. CDR3 nucleotides: TGTGCCAGCAGACCACAGGGGCTCGTATGGTATGGCTACACCTTC. This codes for CASRPQGLVWYGYTF.

The chain is built from TRBV7-2 and TRBJ2-1, with 9 nucleotides matching TRBD1. The CDR3 spans 15 residues. CDR1 and CDR2 from the germline V gene are SGHTA and FQGNSA. J gave up 10 bases and V 3 bases, and 10 bases lay outside the gene matches. Written as DNA, the CDR3 is TGTGCCAGCAGCTTGGACAGGGGTCCCCATAGGGAGCAGTTCTTC. Translation gives CASSLDRGPHREQFF.

This clone was observed a few times. This chain links TRBV19 with TRBJ1-4; TRBD1 is a possible D gene (5 bases). This CDR3 spans 13 amino acids. Trimming left V 6 bases short and J 8 bases short, with 13 bases between. Germline V lookup: CDR1 LNHDA, CDR2 SQIVND (reference sequence). The CDR3 DNA reads TGTGCCAGTAGCGCAGGGTTATTAGAAAAACTGTTTTTT. It codes for CASSAGLLEKLFF. Full variable domain (rest looked up from reference TRBV19 and TRBJ1-4): DGGITQSPKYLFRKEGQNVTLSCEQNLNHDAMYWYRQDPGQGLRLIYYSQIVNDFQKGDIAEGYSVSREKKESFPLTVTSAQKNPTAFYLCASSAGLLEKLFFGSGTQLSVL.

The chain uses TRBV27 and TRBJ1-2; tentatively, D is TRBD1 (5 bases). Trimming shortened V by 3 bases and J by 4 bases, and 12 bases separated the two germline ends. The CDR3 contains 14 residues. The germline V gene encodes CDR1 MNHEY and CDR2 SMNVEV (reference sequence). CDR3 sequence (DNA): TGTGCCAGCAGTTTCGCCGGACAATCCTATGGCTACACCTTC. Translated, it gives CASSFAGQSYGYTF.

The chain uses TRBV18 and TRBJ1-1; 7 nucleotides match TRBD1. The trim removed 0 bases at V and 4 bases at J, leaving 11 bases unmatched. Per germline, CDR1 KGHSH and CDR2 LQKENI. CDR3 length equals 17 residues. CDR3 protein: CASSPPGQPIMGTEAFF. Here the CDR3 DNA reads TGTGCCAGCTCACCACCGGGACAGCCGATAATGGGCACTGAAGCTTTCTTT.

The V and J genes are TRBV19 and TRBJ2-1; TRBD1 matches 11 bases. In germline, CDR1 is LNHDA, CDR2 SQIVND (reference sequence). V shed 5 bases and J 9 bases; nucleotides not matched to a gene: 6. CDR3 length: 14 amino acids. The CDR3 nucleotides are TGTGCCAGTAGTTTCTCCGGGACAGGGGGTGAGCAGTTCTTC. This encodes CASSFSGTGGEQFF.

V and J are TRBV7-9 and TRBJ2-3; TRBD2 might be the D (5 bases). Germline loops: CDR1 SEHNR, CDR2 FQNEAQ (reference sequence). V dropped 5 bases and J dropped 1 base, with 16 bases sitting between them. The CDR3 extends over 16 amino acids. CDR3 residues: CASSNRGGARTDTQYF. Written as DNA, the CDR3 is TGTGCCAGCAGCAACCGGGGTGGCGCTCGCACAGATACGCAGTATTTT.

CDR3 region: CASSPRDWGEAFF. The CDR3 DNA is TGTGCCAGCAGCCCTAGGGACTGGGGTGAAGCTTTCTTT. The V call is TRBV3-1 (or the pseudogene TRBV3-2), the J call TRBJ1-1; D may be TRBD1 (5 bases). V gave up 4 bases and J gave up 7 bases, with 13 bases separating them. This CDR3 contains 13 residues. In germline, CDR1 is LGHDT, CDR2 YNNKEL (reference sequence).

The chain is built from TRBV10-1 and TRBJ2-2; the D gene is possibly TRBD1 (6 bases). Trimming pared 6 bases from V and 0 bases from J, leaving 8 bases between. The germline V gene encodes CDR1 WNHNN and CDR2 SYGVQD (reference sequence). The CDR3 is made up of 14 amino acids. CDR3 region: CASRQGSNTGELFF. In nucleotides, the CDR3 is TGCGCCAGCAGACAGGGATCGAACACCGGGGAGCTGTTTTTT.